This TCR beta chain appears in the sequencing data of a study of OX40 agonist ivuxolimab in advanced cancers. Study at large: Across the patients, intravenous ivuxolimab was delivered every 2 weeks at 0.01 to 10 mg/kg. Enrollees could have had prior anti-PD-1, anti-PD-L1 or anti-CTLA-4 therapy, which 40% had received.

Clones were read by immunoSEQ multiplex PCR, and TCRdb kept only the in-frame ones, dropping some. Among about 35,000 clones, 84% were seen once, and the ten largest hold approximately 1.8%. The CDR3 sequence is 13 residues long. V was pared by 1 base and J by 5 bases, with 5 bases between. Germline V CDR1 and CDR2: MNHEY, SVGAGI. Patients who had autoimmune disease history or got systemic immunosuppression were left out. The sample here was CD4+ or CD8+ T cells sorted from blood, taken in a trial of the OX40 agonist ivuxolimab. The V gene is TRBV6-5, the J gene TRBJ2-2; D uncertain. This TCR was sampled from an adult with an advanced solid tumor such as melanoma, head and neck, liver or kidney cancer. CDR3 sequence reads: CASSYLGTGELFF. DNA of the CDR3: TGTGCCAGCAGTTACTTGGGAACCGGGGAGCTGTTTTTT.